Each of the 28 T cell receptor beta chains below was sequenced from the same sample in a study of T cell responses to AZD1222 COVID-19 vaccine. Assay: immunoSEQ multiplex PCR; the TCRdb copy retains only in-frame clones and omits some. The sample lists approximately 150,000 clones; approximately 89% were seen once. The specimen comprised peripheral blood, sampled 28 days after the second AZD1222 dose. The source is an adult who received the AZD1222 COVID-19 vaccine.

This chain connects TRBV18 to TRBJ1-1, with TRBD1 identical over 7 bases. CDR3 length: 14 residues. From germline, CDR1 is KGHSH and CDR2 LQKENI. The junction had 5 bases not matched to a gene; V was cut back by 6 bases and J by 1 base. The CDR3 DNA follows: TGTGCCAGCTCCGCCGGACAGGCGAACACTGAAGCTTTCTTT. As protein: CASSAGQANTEAFF.

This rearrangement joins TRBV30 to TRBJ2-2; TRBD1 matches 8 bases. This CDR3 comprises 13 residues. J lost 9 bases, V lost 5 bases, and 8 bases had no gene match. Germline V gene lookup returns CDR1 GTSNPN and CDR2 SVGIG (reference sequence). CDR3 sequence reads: CAWSPGGSWELFF. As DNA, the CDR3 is TGTGCCTGGTCCCCAGGGGGCAGCTGGGAGCTGTTTTTT.

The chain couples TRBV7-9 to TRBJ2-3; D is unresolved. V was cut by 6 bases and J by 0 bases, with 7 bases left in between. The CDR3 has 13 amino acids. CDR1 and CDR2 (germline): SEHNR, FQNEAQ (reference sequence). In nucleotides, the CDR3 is TGTGCCAGCAGGCCAGAGAGCACAGATACGCAGTATTTT. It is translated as CASRPESTDTQYF.

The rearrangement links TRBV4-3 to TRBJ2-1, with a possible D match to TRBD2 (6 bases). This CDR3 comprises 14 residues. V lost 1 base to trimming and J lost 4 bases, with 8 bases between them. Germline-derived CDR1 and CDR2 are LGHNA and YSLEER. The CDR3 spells CASSQVGTYNEQFF. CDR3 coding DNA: TGCGCCAGCAGCCAAGTTGGGACTTACAATGAGCAGTTCTTC.

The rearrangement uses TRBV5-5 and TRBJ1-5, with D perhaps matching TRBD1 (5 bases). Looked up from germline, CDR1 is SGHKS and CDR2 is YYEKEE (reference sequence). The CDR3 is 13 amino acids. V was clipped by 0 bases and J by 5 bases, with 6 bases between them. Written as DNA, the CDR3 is TGTGCCAGCAGCTTGGGGGGGGATCAGCCCCAGCATTTT. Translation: CASSLGGDQPQHF.

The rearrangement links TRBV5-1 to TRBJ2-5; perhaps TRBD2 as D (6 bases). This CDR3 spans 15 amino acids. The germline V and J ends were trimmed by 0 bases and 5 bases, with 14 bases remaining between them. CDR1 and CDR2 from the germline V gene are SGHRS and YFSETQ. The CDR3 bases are TGCGCCAGCAGCTTGGAGTGGGACTCCCCGGAGACCCAGTACTTC. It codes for CASSLEWDSPETQYF.

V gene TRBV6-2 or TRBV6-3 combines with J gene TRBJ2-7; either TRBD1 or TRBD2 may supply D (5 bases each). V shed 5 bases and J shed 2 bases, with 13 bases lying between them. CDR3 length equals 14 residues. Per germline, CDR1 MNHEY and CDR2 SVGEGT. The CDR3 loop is CASSRSGTTYEQYF. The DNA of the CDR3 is TGTGCCAGCAGTAGATCCGGGACCACCTACGAGCAGTACTTC.

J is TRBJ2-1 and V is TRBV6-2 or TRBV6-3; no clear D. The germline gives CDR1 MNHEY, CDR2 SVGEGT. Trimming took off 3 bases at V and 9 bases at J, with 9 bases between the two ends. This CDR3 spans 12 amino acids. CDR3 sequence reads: CASSYRGPEQFF. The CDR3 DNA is TGTGCCAGCAGTTATCGCGGCCCTGAGCAGTTCTTC.

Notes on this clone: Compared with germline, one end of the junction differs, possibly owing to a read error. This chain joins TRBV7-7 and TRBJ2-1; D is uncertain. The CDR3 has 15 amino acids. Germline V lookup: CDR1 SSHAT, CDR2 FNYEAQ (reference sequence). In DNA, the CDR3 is TGTGCTAGCAGCTTGACGGACCTACCCTACAATGAGCAGTTCTTC. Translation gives CASSLTDLPYNEQFF.

CDR3 bases: TGTGCCAGCAGTTCCCTGGACAGGGCGAACACCGGGGAGCTGTTTTTT. Amino acids: CASSSLDRANTGELFF. This rearrangement joins TRBV27 to TRBJ2-2, with 8 bases identical to TRBD1. From germline, CDR1 is MNHEY and CDR2 SMNVEV (reference sequence). After removal of 4 bases from V and 0 bases from J, the junction contained 4 bases not matched to a gene. This CDR3 has 16 residues.

This CDR3 is CASLTPQKKGEKLFF. CDR3 coding DNA: TGTGCCAGCCTCACTCCCCAGAAGAAAGGCGAAAAACTGTTTTTT. The chain couples TRBV6-5 to TRBJ1-4; D is uncertain. Germline lookup yields CDR1 MNHEY and CDR2 SVGAGI. V was shortened by 8 bases and J by 8 bases, with 21 bases between the two germline ends. The CDR3 sequence is 15 residues long.

The CDR3 region is CASSQANRVFSYNSPLHF. The CDR3 DNA sequence: TGCGCCAGCAGCCAAGCAAACAGGGTGTTCTCCTATAATTCACCCCTCCACTTT. V usage is TRBV4-3 and J usage is TRBJ1-6; TRBD1 might be the D (6 bases). The V gene's germline CDR1 is LGHNA and CDR2 YSLEER. Trimming took off 1 base at V and 0 bases at J, with 13 bases between the two ends. The CDR3 length is 18 residues.

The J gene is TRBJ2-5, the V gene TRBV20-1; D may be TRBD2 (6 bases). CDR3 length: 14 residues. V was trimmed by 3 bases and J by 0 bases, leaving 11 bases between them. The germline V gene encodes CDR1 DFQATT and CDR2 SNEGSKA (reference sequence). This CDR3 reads CSASTSQYQETQYF. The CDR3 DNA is TGCAGTGCTAGTACTAGCCAGTACCAAGAGACCCAGTACTTC.

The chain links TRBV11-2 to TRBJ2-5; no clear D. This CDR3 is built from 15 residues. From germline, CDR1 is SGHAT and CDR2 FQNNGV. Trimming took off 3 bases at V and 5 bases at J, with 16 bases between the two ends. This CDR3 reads CASSLGETAGETQYF. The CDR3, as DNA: TGTGCCAGCAGCTTGGGTGAGACGGCCGGGGAGACCCAGTACTTC.

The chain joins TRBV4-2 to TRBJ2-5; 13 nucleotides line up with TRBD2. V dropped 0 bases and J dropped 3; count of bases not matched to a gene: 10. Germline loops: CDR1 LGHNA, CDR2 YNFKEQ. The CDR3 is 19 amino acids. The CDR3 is CASSQEQVRTSGSKETQYF. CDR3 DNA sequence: TGTGCCAGCAGCCAAGAACAGGTTAGGACTAGCGGGAGTAAAGAGACCCAGTACTTC.

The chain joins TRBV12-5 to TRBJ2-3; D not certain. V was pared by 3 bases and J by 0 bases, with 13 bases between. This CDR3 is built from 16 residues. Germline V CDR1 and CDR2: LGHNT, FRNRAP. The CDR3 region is CASGFGSRWSTDTQYF. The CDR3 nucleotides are TGTGCTAGTGGTTTCGGGTCCCGGTGGAGCACAGATACGCAGTATTTT.

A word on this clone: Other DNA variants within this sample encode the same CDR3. CDR3 in amino acids: CASSLRTDTQYF. The CDR3 DNA is TGTGCCAGCAGTTTAAGAACAGATACGCAGTATTTT. The gene calls are TRBV28 and TRBJ2-3; D not resolved. Germline assignment: CDR1 MDHEN and CDR2 SYDVKM. The CDR3 totals 12 residues. V gave up 2 bases and J gave up 3 bases, with 3 bases separating them.

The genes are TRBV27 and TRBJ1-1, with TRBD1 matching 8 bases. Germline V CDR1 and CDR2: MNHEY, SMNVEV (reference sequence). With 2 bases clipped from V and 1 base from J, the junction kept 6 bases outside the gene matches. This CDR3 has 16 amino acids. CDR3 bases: TGTGCCAGCAGTTTACTCCCGGGACAGGCGAACACTGAAGCTTTCTTT. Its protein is CASSLLPGQANTEAFF.

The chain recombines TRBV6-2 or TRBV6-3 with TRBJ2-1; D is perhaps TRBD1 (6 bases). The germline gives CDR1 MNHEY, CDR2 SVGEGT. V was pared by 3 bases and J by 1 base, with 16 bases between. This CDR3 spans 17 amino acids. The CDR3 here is CASSYSLGGMSYNEQFF. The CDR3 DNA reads TGTGCCAGCAGTTATTCCCTAGGGGGTATGTCCTACAATGAGCAGTTCTTC.

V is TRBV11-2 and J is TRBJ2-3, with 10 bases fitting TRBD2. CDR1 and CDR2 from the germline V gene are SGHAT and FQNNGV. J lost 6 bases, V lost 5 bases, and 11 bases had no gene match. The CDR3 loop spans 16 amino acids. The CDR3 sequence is CASSTLSGRAMDTQYF. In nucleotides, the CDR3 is TGTGCCAGCAGCACGTTAAGCGGGAGGGCCATGGATACGCAGTATTTT.

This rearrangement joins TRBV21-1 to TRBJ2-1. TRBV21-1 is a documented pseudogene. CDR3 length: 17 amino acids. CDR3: CASSRGASRRRGDEQFF. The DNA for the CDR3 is TGTGCCAGCAGCAGAGGGGCGTCCAGGCGTAGGGGGGATGAGCAGTTCTTC.

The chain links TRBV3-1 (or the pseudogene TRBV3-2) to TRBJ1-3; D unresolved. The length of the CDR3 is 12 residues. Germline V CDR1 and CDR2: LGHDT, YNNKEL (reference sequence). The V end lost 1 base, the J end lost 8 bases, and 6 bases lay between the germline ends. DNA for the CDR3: TGTGCCAGCAGCCAAGGTAGTGACACCATATATTTT. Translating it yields CASSQGSDTIYF.

The CDR3 nucleotides read TGTGCCAGTCAAGTTGGGACAAGCTCCTACAATGAGCAGTTCTTC. It translates to CASQVGTSSYNEQFF. This rearrangement joins TRBV19 to TRBJ2-1; D perhaps matches TRBD1 (6 bases). The germline CDR1 and CDR2 sequences are LNHDA and SQIVND (reference sequence). Trimming took 8 bases from V and 0 from J, leaving 14 bases between them. The CDR3 has 15 amino acids.

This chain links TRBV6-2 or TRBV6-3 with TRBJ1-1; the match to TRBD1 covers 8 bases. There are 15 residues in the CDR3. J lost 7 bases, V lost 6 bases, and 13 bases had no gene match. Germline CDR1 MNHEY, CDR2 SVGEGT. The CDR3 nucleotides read TGTGCCAGCAGCCATATGGACAGGGCCTTGCATGAAGCTTTCTTT. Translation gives CASSHMDRALHEAFF.

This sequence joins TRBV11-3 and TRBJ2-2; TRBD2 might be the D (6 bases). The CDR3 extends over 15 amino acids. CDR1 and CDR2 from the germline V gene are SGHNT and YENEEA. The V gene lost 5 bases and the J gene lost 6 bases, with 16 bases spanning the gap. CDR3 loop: CASSARGTGAGELFF. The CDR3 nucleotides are TGTGCCAGCAGCGCCCGGGGGACGGGCGCCGGGGAGCTGTTTTTT.

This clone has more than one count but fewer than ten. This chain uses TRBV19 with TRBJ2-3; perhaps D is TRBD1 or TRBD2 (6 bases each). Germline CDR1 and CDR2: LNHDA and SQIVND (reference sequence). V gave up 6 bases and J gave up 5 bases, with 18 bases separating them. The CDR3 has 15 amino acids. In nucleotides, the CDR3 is TGTGCCAGTAGAGCACGCGGGAAAGGGGGAGATACGCAGTATTTT. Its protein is CASRARGKGGDTQYF.

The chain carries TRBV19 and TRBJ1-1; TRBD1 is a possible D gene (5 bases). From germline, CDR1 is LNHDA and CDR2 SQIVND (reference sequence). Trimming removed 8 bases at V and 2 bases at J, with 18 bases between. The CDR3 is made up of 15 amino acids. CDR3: CASVPGSTANTEAFF. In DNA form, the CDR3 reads TGTGCCAGTGTCCCAGGATCGACAGCTAACACTGAAGCTTTCTTT.

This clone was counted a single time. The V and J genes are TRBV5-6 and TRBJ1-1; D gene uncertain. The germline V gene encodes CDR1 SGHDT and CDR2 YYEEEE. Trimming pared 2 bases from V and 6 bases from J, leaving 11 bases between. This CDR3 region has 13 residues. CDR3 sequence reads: CASSFTGRPEAFF. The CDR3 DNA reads TGTGCCAGCAGCTTCACCGGGAGACCTGAAGCTTTCTTT.